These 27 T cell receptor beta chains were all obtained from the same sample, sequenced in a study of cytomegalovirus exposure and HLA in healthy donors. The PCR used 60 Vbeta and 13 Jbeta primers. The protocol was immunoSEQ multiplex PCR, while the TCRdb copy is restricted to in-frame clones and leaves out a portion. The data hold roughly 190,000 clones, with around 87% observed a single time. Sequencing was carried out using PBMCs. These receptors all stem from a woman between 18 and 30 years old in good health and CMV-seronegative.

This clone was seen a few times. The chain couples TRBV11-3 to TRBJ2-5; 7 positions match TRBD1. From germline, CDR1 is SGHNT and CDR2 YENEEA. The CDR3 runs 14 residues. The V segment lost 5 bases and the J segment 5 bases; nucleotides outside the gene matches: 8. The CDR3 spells CASSPEGAWETQYF. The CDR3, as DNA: TGTGCCAGCAGCCCTGAGGGGGCCTGGGAGACCCAGTACTTC.

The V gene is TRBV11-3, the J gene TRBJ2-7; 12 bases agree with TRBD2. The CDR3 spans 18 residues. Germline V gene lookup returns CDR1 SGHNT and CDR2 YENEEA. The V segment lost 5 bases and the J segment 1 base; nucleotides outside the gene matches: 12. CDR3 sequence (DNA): TGTGCCAGCAGCAAGACACCTGGACTAGCGGGATTTTCCTACGAGCAGTACTTC. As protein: CASSKTPGLAGFSYEQYF.

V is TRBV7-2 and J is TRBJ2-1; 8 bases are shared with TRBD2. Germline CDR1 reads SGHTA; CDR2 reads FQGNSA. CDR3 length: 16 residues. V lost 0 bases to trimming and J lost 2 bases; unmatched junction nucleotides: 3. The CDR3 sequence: CASSLASGGTYNEQFF. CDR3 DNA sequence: TGTGCCAGCAGCTTAGCGAGCGGGGGAACCTACAATGAGCAGTTCTTC.

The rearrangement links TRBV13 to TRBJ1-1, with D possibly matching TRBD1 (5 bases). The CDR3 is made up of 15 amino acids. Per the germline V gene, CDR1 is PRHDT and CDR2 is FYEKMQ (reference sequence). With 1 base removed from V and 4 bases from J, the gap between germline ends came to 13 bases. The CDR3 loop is CASSLEGLLGTEAFF. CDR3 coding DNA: TGTGCCAGCAGCTTAGAGGGGCTCCTGGGCACTGAAGCTTTCTTT.

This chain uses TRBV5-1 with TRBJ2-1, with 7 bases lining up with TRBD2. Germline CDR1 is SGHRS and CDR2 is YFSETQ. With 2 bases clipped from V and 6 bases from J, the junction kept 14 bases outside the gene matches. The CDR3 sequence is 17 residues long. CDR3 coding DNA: TGCGCCAGCAGCTTAGATCAAGCGGGACTAATAGGCAATGAGCAGTTCTTC. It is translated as CASSLDQAGLIGNEQFF.

CDR3 nucleotide sequence: TGTGCCAGCACCAGACCGGGACAGGGGAAGTACGAGCAGTACTTC. This sequence encodes CASTRPGQGKYEQYF. The chain carries TRBV2 and TRBJ2-7, with 10 positions matching TRBD1. Looked up from germline, CDR1 is SNHLY and CDR2 is FYNNEI. V trimming: 7 bases; J trimming: 4 bases; junction bases outside the gene matches: 10. The CDR3 spans 15 residues. The complete variable domain, with remaining parts taken from reference TRBV2 and TRBJ2-7, reads EPEVTQTPSHQVTQMGQEVILRCVPISNHLYFYWYRQILGQKVEFLVSFYNNEISEKSEIFDDQFSVERPDGSNFTLKIRSTKLEDSAMYFCASTRPGQGKYEQYFGPGTRLTVT.

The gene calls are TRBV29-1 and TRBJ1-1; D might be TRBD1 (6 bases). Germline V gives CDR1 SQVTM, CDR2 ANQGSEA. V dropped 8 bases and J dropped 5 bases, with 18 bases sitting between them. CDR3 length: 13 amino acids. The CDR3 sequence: CSIARGVYTEAFF. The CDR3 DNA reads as TGCAGCATTGCCAGGGGAGTTTATACTGAAGCTTTCTTT.

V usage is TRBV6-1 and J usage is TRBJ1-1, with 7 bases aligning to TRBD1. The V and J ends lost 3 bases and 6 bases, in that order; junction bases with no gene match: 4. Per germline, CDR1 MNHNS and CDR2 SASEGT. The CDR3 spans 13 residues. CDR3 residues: CASSDPGGSEAFF. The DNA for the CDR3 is TGTGCCAGCAGTGACCCAGGGGGGTCTGAAGCTTTCTTT.

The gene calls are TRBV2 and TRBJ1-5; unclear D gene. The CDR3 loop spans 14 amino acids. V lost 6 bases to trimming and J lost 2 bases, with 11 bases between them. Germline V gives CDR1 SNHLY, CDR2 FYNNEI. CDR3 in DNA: TGTGCCAGCAGGAAATTAGTTGGCAATCAGCCCCAGCATTTT. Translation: CASRKLVGNQPQHF. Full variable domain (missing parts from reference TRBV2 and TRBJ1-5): EPEVTQTPSHQVTQMGQEVILRCVPISNHLYFYWYRQILGQKVEFLVSFYNNEISEKSEIFDDQFSVERPDGSNFTLKIRSTKLEDSAMYFCASRKLVGNQPQHFGDGTRLSIL.

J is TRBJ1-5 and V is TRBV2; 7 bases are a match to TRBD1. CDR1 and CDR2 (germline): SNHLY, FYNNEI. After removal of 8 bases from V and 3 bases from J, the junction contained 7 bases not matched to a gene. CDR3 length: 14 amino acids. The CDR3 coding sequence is TGTGCCAGCCGGGGCAGGGGGGTCAATCAGCCCCAGCATTTT. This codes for CASRGRGVNQPQHF.

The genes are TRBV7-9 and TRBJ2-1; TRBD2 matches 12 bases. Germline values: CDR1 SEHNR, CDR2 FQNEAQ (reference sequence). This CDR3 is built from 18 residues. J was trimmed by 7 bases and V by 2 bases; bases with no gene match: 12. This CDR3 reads CASSLKRLLAGGPNEQFF. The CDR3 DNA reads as TGTGCCAGCAGCTTAAAGCGACTTCTAGCGGGAGGGCCGAATGAGCAGTTCTTC.

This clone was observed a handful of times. CDR3 bases: TGTGCCAGCAGCTTAGTCCCCAGCGGTTCTAGCTCCTACGAGCAGTACTTC. Its protein product is CASSLVPSGSSSYEQYF. The rearrangement joins TRBV7-2 to TRBJ2-7; the D gene is possibly TRBD2 (5 bases). Germline CDR1 reads SGHTA; CDR2 reads FQGNSA. V was shortened by 1 base and J by 0 bases, with 16 bases between the two germline ends. The CDR3 length is 17 residues.

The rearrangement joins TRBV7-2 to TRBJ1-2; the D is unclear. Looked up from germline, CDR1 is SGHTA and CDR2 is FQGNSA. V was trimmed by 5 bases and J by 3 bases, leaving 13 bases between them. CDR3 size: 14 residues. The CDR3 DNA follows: TGTGCCAGCAGCCCTACGGGGATTGACTATGGCTACACCTTC. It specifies CASSPTGIDYGYTF.

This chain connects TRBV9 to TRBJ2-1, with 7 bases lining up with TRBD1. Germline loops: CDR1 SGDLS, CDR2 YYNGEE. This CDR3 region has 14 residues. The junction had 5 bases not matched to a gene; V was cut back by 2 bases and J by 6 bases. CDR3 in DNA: TGTGCCAGCAGCGTTAGTGGGGACAGCAATGAGCAGTTCTTC. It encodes CASSVSGDSNEQFF.

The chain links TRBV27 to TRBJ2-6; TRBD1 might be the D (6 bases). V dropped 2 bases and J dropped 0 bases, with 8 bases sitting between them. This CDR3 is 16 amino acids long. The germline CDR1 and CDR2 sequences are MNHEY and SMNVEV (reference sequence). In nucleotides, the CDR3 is TGTGCCAGCAGTTTAGGACAGACCTCTGGGGCCAACGTCCTGACTTTC. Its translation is CASSLGQTSGANVLTF.

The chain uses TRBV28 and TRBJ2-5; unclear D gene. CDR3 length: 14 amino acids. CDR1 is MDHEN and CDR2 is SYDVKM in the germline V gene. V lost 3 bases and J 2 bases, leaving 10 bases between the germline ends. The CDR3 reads CASSFVLRQETQYF. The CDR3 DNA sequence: TGTGCCAGCAGTTTTGTACTACGTCAAGAGACCCAGTACTTC.

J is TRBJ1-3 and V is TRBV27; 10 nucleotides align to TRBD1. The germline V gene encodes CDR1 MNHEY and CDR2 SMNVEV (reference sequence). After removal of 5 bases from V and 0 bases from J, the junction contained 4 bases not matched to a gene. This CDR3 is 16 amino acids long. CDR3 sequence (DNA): TGTGCCAGCAGTCCCTGGACAGGGGGCTCTGGAAACACCATATATTTT. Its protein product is CASSPWTGGSGNTIYF.

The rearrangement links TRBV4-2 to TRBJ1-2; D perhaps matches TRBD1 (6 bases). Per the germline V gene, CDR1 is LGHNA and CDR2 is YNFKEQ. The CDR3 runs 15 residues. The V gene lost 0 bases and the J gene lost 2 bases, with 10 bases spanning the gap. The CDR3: CASSQEGAPNYGYTF. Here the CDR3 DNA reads TGTGCCAGCAGCCAAGAGGGGGCACCCAACTATGGCTACACCTTC.

This CDR3 reads CASSLGQTLYNEQFF. The CDR3, as DNA: TGCGCCAGCAGCTTGGGACAGACGCTCTACAATGAGCAGTTCTTC. The chain joins TRBV5-1 to TRBJ2-1; a possible D gene is TRBD1 (5 bases). Germline V gene lookup returns CDR1 SGHRS and CDR2 YFSETQ. CDR3 length: 15 residues. Trimming cost V 0 bases and J 3 bases, with 10 bases left between them.

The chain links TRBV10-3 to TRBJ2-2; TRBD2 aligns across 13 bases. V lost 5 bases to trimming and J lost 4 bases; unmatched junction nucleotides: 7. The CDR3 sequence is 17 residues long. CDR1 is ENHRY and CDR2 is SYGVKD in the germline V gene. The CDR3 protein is CAISFGLAGAVTGELFF. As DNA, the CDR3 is TGTGCCATCAGTTTCGGACTAGCGGGGGCAGTCACCGGGGAGCTGTTTTTT.

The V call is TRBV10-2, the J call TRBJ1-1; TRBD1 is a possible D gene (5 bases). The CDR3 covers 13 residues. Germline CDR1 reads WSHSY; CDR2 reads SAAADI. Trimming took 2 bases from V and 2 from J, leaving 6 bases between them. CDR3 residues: CASSERGNTEAFF. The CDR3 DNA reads TGCGCCAGCAGTGAGAGGGGAAACACTGAAGCTTTCTTT.

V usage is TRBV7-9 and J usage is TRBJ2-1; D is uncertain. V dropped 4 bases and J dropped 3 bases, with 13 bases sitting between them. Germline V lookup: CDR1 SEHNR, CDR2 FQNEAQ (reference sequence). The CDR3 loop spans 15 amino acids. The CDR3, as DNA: TGTGCCAGCAGCTCAGACAAAGGTGACTACAATGAGCAGTTCTTC. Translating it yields CASSSDKGDYNEQFF.

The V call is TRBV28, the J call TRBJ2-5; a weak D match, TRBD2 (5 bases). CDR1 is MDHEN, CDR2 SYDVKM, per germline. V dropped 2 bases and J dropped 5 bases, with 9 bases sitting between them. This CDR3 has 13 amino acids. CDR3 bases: TGTGCCAGCAGTTTACCTAGCAGGGAGACCCAGTACTTC. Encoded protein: CASSLPSRETQYF.

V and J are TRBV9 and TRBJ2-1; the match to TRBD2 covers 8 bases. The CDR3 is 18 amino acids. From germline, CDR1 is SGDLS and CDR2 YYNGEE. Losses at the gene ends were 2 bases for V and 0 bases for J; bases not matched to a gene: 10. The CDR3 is CASSVEAGVLSSYNEQFF. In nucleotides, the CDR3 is TGTGCCAGCAGCGTTGAAGCGGGGGTATTAAGCTCCTACAATGAGCAGTTCTTC. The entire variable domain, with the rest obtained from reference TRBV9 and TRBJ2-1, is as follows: DSGVTQTPKHLITATGQRVTLRCSPRSGDLSVYWYQQSLDQGLQFLIQYYNGEERAKGNILERFSAQQFPDLHSELNLSSLELGDSALYFCASSVEAGVLSSYNEQFFGPGTRLTVL.

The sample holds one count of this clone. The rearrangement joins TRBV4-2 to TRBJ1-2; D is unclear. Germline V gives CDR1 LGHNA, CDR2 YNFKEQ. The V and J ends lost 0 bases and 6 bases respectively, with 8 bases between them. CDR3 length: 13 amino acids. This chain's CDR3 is CASSQDSRDGYTF. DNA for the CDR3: TGTGCCAGCAGCCAAGATTCTAGAGATGGCTACACCTTC.

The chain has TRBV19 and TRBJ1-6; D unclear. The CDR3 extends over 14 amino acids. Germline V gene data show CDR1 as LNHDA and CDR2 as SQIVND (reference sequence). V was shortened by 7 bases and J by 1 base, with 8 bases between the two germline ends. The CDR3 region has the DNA TGTGCCAGTACCCCGGGATCCTATAATTCACCCCTCCACTTT. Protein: CASTPGSYNSPLHF. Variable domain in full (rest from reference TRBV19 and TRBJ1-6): DGGITQSPKYLFRKEGQNVTLSCEQNLNHDAMYWYRQDPGQGLRLIYYSQIVNDFQKGDIAEGYSVSREKKESFPLTVTSAQKNPTAFYLCASTPGSYNSPLHFGNGTRLTVT.

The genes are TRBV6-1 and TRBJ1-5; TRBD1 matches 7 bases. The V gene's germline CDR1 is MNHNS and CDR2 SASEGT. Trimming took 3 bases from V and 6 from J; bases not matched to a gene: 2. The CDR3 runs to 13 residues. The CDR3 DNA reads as TGTGCCAGCAGTGAGGCAGGGGGTCAGCCCCAGCATTTT. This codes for CASSEAGGQPQHF.